The source of this T cell receptor (beta chain) is a study of blood T cell repertoires in COVID-19. Libraries were prepared by immunoSEQ multiplex PCR; TCRdb keeps only in-frame clonotypes and omits some of them. The data hold some 40,000 clones, with just over 90% observed a single time. The clonotype originates from a man in his fifties or sixties with COVID-19, enrolled during active disease. The sample comprised peripheral blood.

The CDR3 is CASSPTGGLREKLFF. In DNA, the CDR3 is TGTGCCAGTAGTCCAACAGGGGGCTTGCGGGAAAAACTGTTTTTT. The gene calls are TRBV19 and TRBJ1-4; 9 bases are a match to TRBD1. Unmatched junction bases numbered 9, after V lost 5 bases and J lost 8 bases. Germline loops: CDR1 LNHDA, CDR2 SQIVND (reference sequence). The length of the CDR3 is 15 residues.